These 31 T cell receptor beta chains came from one sample sequenced in a study of early T cells in non-severe SARS-CoV-2 infection (dated by TCRdb to the early 2020s). Libraries came from 5' RACE. Sequencing took place on a NextSeq 500. The public reads were reanalyzed by TCRdb: fastp trimming at Q25, MiXCR alignment, in-frame beta chains only. Each CDR3 protein appears once, grouped with its most common genes and DNA. This sample holds around 67,000 distinct CDR3 sequences; around 10% were observed only once. In total, the top ten clones hold 5.7% of the sample. The starting material was whole blood, obtained at baseline. The receptors derive from an adult who was a healthcare worker with PCR-confirmed SARS-CoV-2 infection or an uninfected control (not recorded which).

This clonotype showed up just a few times. The rearrangement links TRBV7-3 to TRBJ1-1; D gene uncertain. Germline V gene sequence: CDR1 SGHTA, CDR2 FQGTGA. This CDR3 contains 14 residues. The V end was cut by 5 bases, the J end by 2 bases, with 12 bases between. The CDR3 here is CASSPTLPNTEAFF. CDR3 sequence (DNA): TGTGCCAGCAGCCCGACCTTGCCAAACACTGAAGCTTTCTTT.

This clonotype was detected ten times or more. This chain links TRBV6-6 with TRBJ2-1; TRBD1 matches at 9 bases. The CDR3 is 15 residues long. Trimming took 6 bases from V and 5 from J; bases not matched to a gene: 8. In germline, CDR1 is MNHNY, CDR2 SVGAGI (reference sequence). The CDR3 nucleotides are TGTGCCAGCAGAACCAAGACAGGGGGGGACAATGAGCAGTTCTTC. As protein: CASRTKTGGDNEQFF.

The chain has TRBV29-1 and TRBJ2-7, with unresolved D. The CDR3 is made up of 12 amino acids. Trimming removed 2 bases at V and 5 bases at J, with 10 bases between. The germline CDR1 and CDR2 sequences are SQVTM and ANQGSEA. The CDR3 bases are TGCAGCGTTGAACAGGTCCGGAACGAGCAGTACTTC. The encoded protein is CSVEQVRNEQYF.

The CDR3 protein is CASSQSLAGLNNEQFF. The CDR3 coding sequence is TGTGCCAGCAGCCAGTCTCTAGCGGGGCTGAACAATGAGCAGTTCTTC. This chain uses TRBV3-1 with TRBJ2-1, with TRBD2 matching over 9 bases. The germline gives CDR1 LGHDT, CDR2 YNNKEL (reference sequence). V was clipped by 3 bases and J by 5 bases; unmatched bases: 8. This CDR3 has 16 residues.

At least ten counts were recorded for this clonotype. CDR3 amino acids: CASSVLDVDSRGYTF. The CDR3 bases are TGTGCCAGCAGCGTTCTTGACGTCGATTCCCGGGGCTACACCTTC. The rearrangement joins TRBV7-9 to TRBJ1-2; no definite D call. Per the germline V gene, CDR1 is SEHNR and CDR2 is FQNEAQ (reference sequence). The CDR3 consists of 15 residues. Trimming removed 5 bases at V and 8 bases at J, with 21 bases between.

V gene TRBV7-2 combines with J gene TRBJ2-4, with a weak D call TRBD1 (6 bases). The CDR3 extends over 13 amino acids. CDR1 is SGHTA, CDR2 FQGNSA, per germline. The germline V and J ends were trimmed by 6 bases and 8 bases, with 14 bases remaining between them. CDR3 in DNA: TGTGCCAGCAGGCGACAGGTGGGGGACATTCAGTACTTC. Residues: CASRRQVGDIQYF.

The sample holds a few counts of this clonotype. The chain combines TRBV5-1 with TRBJ2-7; D remains unclear. Trimming shortened V by 0 bases and J by 0 bases, and 7 bases separated the two germline ends. The CDR3 runs to 14 residues. Germline values: CDR1 SGHRS, CDR2 YFSETQ. The DNA for the CDR3 is TGCGCCAGCAGCTTGGACGGACCCTCCTACGAGCAGTACTTC. This gives the protein CASSLDGPSYEQYF.

This clonotype was seen a few times. This chain links TRBV5-1 with TRBJ1-2, with D possibly TRBD1 on 5 matching bases. The length of the CDR3 is 15 residues. Germline values: CDR1 SGHRS, CDR2 YFSETQ. Deletions cut 1 base from V and 0 bases from J, with 10 bases between. CDR3 loop: CASSLSRATNYGYTF. For the CDR3, the DNA is TGCGCCAGCAGCTTGAGCAGGGCAACTAACTATGGCTACACCTTC.

This chain connects TRBV5-6 to TRBJ2-2; D gene unclear. The CDR3 is 14 residues long. With 4 bases removed from V and 5 bases from J, the gap between germline ends came to 12 bases. In germline, CDR1 is SGHDT, CDR2 YYEEEE. The CDR3 coding sequence is TGTGCCAGCAGCCCGGTTCGTCAGACCGGGGAGCTGTTTTTT. This encodes CASSPVRQTGELFF.

This clonotype was seen more than once but under ten times. The chain couples TRBV20-1 to TRBJ2-7; 8 bases align to TRBD2. This CDR3 has 12 residues. CDR1 is DFQATT and CDR2 is SNEGSKA in the germline V gene (reference sequence). Trimming at V came to 4 bases and at J to 5 bases, leaving 4 bases not matched to a gene. The CDR3 DNA reads as TGCAGTGCTACTATACTAGCGGACGAGCAGTACTTC. This translates into CSATILADEQYF.

This clonotype was counted a few times. The chain recombines TRBV29-1 with TRBJ2-5; maybe TRBD1 (5 bases). This CDR3 is 12 amino acids long. Germline-derived CDR1 and CDR2 are SQVTM and ANQGSEA. V was trimmed by 5 bases and J by 6 bases, leaving 13 bases between them. CDR3 amino acids: CSVQGPGKTQYF. The CDR3 DNA follows: TGCAGCGTTCAGGGTCCAGGGAAGACCCAGTACTTC.

The chain employs TRBV10-3 and TRBJ2-7; TRBD1 might be the D (6 bases). Germline lookup yields CDR1 ENHRY and CDR2 SYGVKD. CDR3 length equals 12 residues. The ends were cut back, 5 bases at V and 4 bases at J, with 9 bases in the middle. In DNA, the CDR3 is TGTGCCATCAGTCAGGACAGTTACGAGCAGTACTTC. Translated: CAISQDSYEQYF.

The chain joins TRBV20-1 to TRBJ2-5; the match to TRBD2 covers 12 bases. The V gene's germline CDR1 is DFQATT and CDR2 SNEGSKA (reference sequence). This CDR3 spans 16 amino acids. The J segment lost 2 bases and the V segment lost 6 bases, leaving 10 bases of the junction unmatched. CDR3 DNA: TGCAGTGCCCAGAGACTAGCGGGGGTTTTTCAAGAGACCCAGTACTTC. The encoded protein is CSAQRLAGVFQETQYF.

V is TRBV29-1 and J is TRBJ2-1; TRBD2 might be the D (6 bases). Trimming cost V 7 bases and J 8 bases, with 18 bases left between them. Germline V CDR1 and CDR2: SQVTM, ANQGSEA. The CDR3 is made up of 13 amino acids. CDR3 sequence (DNA): TGCAGCGCCATACCGGGTGGGAGGTATGAGCAGTTCTTC. Its protein product is CSAIPGGRYEQFF.

The chain recombines TRBV20-1 with TRBJ2-7; perhaps TRBD2 as D (6 bases). This CDR3 is 12 amino acids long. Trimming removed 6 bases from V and 2 bases from J, with 11 bases in between. In germline, CDR1 is DFQATT, CDR2 SNEGSKA (reference sequence). The CDR3, as DNA: TGCAGTGCAATGGGACTTGCCTACGAGCAGTACTTC. Encoded protein: CSAMGLAYEQYF.

This clonotype appeared a few times. The chain employs TRBV6-6 and TRBJ2-1, with 14 positions matching TRBD2. The trim removed 7 bases at V and 6 bases at J, leaving 14 bases unmatched. Per the germline V gene, CDR1 is MNHNY and CDR2 is SVGAGI (reference sequence). The CDR3 consists of 18 residues. The CDR3 loop is CASNPGTSGGPPINEQFF. The CDR3, as DNA: TGTGCCAGCAACCCCGGGACTAGCGGGGGCCCCCCGATCAATGAGCAGTTCTTC.

The chain joins TRBV12-3 or TRBV12-4 to TRBJ2-3; 7 nucleotides align to TRBD2. With V trimmed by 5 bases and J by 2 bases, 7 bases remained unmatched. The CDR3 is 15 residues long. CDR3 amino acids: CASSSPGGSTDTQYF. CDR3 DNA sequence: TGTGCCAGCAGTAGCCCGGGGGGATCCACAGATACGCAGTATTTT.

This rearrangement joins TRBV5-1 to TRBJ2-3; D unresolved. Trimming took 4 bases from V and 2 from J, leaving 8 bases between them. CDR1 is SGHRS and CDR2 is YFSETQ in the germline V gene. This CDR3 is 13 amino acids long. CDR3 sequence reads: CASSPAFTDTQYF. The CDR3 DNA reads as TGCGCCAGCAGCCCGGCGTTCACAGATACGCAGTATTTT.

This clonotype came up a few times. The chain carries TRBV5-1 and TRBJ2-5, with no clear D. Germline V gives CDR1 SGHRS, CDR2 YFSETQ. Trimming took 1 base from V and 1 from J, leaving 8 bases between them. The CDR3 totals 14 residues. CDR3 sequence reads: CASSLLDFQETQYF. The CDR3 bases are TGCGCCAGCAGCTTGTTAGACTTCCAAGAGACCCAGTACTTC.

This clonotype turned up a few times. CDR3 DNA sequence: TGTGCCAGCAGCCAGCCCCCCGGGTCCCATTCACCCCTCCACTTT. Its protein is CASSQPPGSHSPLHF. The chain has TRBV7-8 and TRBJ1-6; D is unclear. V lost 5 bases to trimming and J lost 8 bases, with 16 bases between them. The CDR3 has 15 amino acids. Germline values: CDR1 SGHVS, CDR2 FQNEAQ.

Only a few counts were recorded for this clonotype. The chain uses TRBV20-1 and TRBJ1-4; D ambiguous. CDR3 length equals 15 residues. Trimming left V 3 bases short and J 0 bases short, with 11 bases between. The germline V gene has CDR1 DFQATT and CDR2 SNEGSKA (reference sequence). The DNA of the CDR3 is TGCAGTGCTAGGATGTTAGGTGCAACTAATGAAAAACTGTTTTTT. It translates to CSARMLGATNEKLFF.

This clonotype was counted only a few times. The chain recombines TRBV30 with TRBJ2-4, with 7 bases aligning to TRBD2. The J segment lost 13 bases and the V segment lost 4 bases, leaving 10 bases of the junction unmatched. Germline V gene sequence: CDR1 GTSNPN, CDR2 SVGIG (reference sequence). The CDR3 loop spans 12 amino acids. The CDR3 sequence is CAWTPRGGIQYF. CDR3 sequence (DNA): TGTGCCTGGACCCCCCGCGGGGGTATCCAGTACTTC. The full variable domain, rest sourced from reference TRBV30 and TRBJ2-4, is SQTIHQWPATLVQPVGSPLSLECTVEGTSNPNLYWYRQAAGRGLQLLFYSVGIGQISSEVPQNLSASRPQDRQFILSSKKLLLSDSGFYLCAWTPRGGIQYFGAGTRLSVL.

The chain uses TRBV6-5 and TRBJ2-4; TRBD2 aligns across 7 bases. The CDR3 loop spans 15 amino acids. V lost 6 bases to trimming and J lost 0 bases; unmatched junction nucleotides: 5. The germline V gene encodes CDR1 MNHEY and CDR2 SVGAGI. The CDR3, as DNA: TGTGCCAGCAGCAGCGGGATCCTAGCCAAAAACATTCAGTACTTC. The encoded protein is CASSSGILAKNIQYF.

This clonotype appeared a few times. The rearrangement joins TRBV7-9 to TRBJ1-2; 10 bases agree with TRBD1. CDR3 size: 14 residues. V shed 3 bases, J shed 6 bases, and the junction held 4 bases outside the gene matches. Germline CDR1 reads SEHNR; CDR2 reads FQNEAQ (reference sequence). CDR3 amino acids: CASSFGTGVHGYTF. For the CDR3, the DNA is TGTGCCAGCAGCTTTGGGACAGGGGTACATGGCTACACCTTC.

This clonotype was observed a few times. This chain connects TRBV6-1 to TRBJ2-2; no reliable D call. V lost 3 bases, J lost 1 base, and 6 bases lay in between. Germline CDR1 and CDR2: MNHNS and SASEGT. The CDR3 contains 14 residues. CDR3 region: CASSEGLNTGELFF. As DNA, the CDR3 is TGTGCCAGCAGTGAGGGCCTGAACACCGGGGAGCTGTTTTTT.

The chain couples TRBV20-1 to TRBJ2-1; D unclear. The V end was cut by 5 bases, the J end by 0 bases, with 17 bases between. The length of the CDR3 is 16 residues. The germline V gene has CDR1 DFQATT and CDR2 SNEGSKA (reference sequence). The CDR3 nucleotides are TGCAGTGCTCACCCCCTCCAAATTAGCTCCTACAATGAGCAGTTCTTC. This encodes CSAHPLQISSYNEQFF.

CDR3 region: CASSLVGGISGNTIYF. For the CDR3, the DNA is TGCGCCAGCAGCTTGGTAGGCGGCATCTCTGGAAACACCATATATTTT. V gene TRBV5-1 combines with J gene TRBJ1-3; no clear D. Looked up from germline, CDR1 is SGHRS and CDR2 is YFSETQ. The length of the CDR3 is 16 residues. The ends were cut back, 0 bases at V and 0 bases at J, with 10 bases in the middle.

This clonotype has more than one count but fewer than ten. The V call is TRBV4-1, the J call TRBJ1-4, with TRBD1 matching over 9 bases. V lost 2 bases, J lost 5 bases, and 3 bases stayed unmatched. There are 15 residues in the CDR3. The germline V gene has CDR1 MGHRA and CDR2 YSYEKL. The CDR3 loop is CASSQNRGPNEKLFF. The DNA of the CDR3 is TGCGCCAGCAGCCAAAACAGGGGGCCGAATGAAAAACTGTTTTTT.

In its sample, this clonotype was seen many times. The gene calls are TRBV5-5 and TRBJ2-7; weak D call: TRBD1 (6 bases). Trimming cost V 0 bases and J 3 bases, with 13 bases left between them. Germline V lookup: CDR1 SGHKS, CDR2 YYEKEE (reference sequence). CDR3 length: 15 residues. DNA of the CDR3: TGTGCCAGCAGCTTGGTGGCAGGGGCCCTCTACGAGCAGTACTTC. Encoded protein: CASSLVAGALYEQYF.

The sample holds a few counts of this clonotype. This chain connects TRBV7-3 to TRBJ2-1, with D possibly called TRBD1 or TRBD2 (7 bases each). The V end was cut by 5 bases, the J end by 6 bases, with 14 bases between. The germline V gene has CDR1 SGHTA and CDR2 FQGTGA. This CDR3 is built from 14 residues. CDR3 nucleotides: TGTGCCAGCAGCCCGACCAGGGGGGGCAATGAGCAGTTCTTC. This sequence encodes CASSPTRGGNEQFF.

By share of the sample, this clonotype is medium-sized. The chain joins TRBV5-5 to TRBJ2-2; D gene unclear. Germline V lookup: CDR1 SGHKS, CDR2 YYEKEE (reference sequence). CDR3 length equals 13 residues. V lost 1 base to trimming and J lost 4 bases, with 5 bases between them. In nucleotides, the CDR3 is TGTGCCAGCAGCTTGACAGCCACCGGGGAGCTGTTTTTT. Amino acid sequence: CASSLTATGELFF.